Presented here are 12 T cell receptor beta chains from one specimen sequenced in a study of vaccination and CD4 T cells after COVID-19. Indicated treatment: approximately nine-day PBMC culture with coronavirus spike peptide pools or control peptides (ViraFEST assay). Sequenced with the Oncomine TCR Beta short-read assay was DNA taken from cultured CD4+ T cells. TCRdb called the PCR reads again in MiXCR, with one record for every CDR3 protein. This table has approximately 7,700 distinct CDR3 sequences, more than 45% appearing once. The antigens these receptors bind are not known. Sample: CD4+ T cells from blood, cultured in vitro. The receptors derive from a human donor who had recovered from COVID-19.

This chain connects TRBV7-9 to TRBJ1-1, with a possible D match to TRBD1 (6 bases). This CDR3 contains 13 residues. Germline CDR1 and CDR2: SEHNR and FQNEAQ (reference sequence). V lost 5 bases and J lost 11, with 18 bases in between. DNA for the CDR3: TGTGCCAGCAGCCCACAAGGGGGGGCAGGGGCTTTCTTT. It specifies CASSPQGGAGAFF.

The chain links TRBV19 to TRBJ1-5, with D possibly TRBD1 on 5 matching bases. The CDR3 totals 13 residues. The germline V gene encodes CDR1 LNHDA and CDR2 SQIVND (reference sequence). V lost 5 bases and J lost 4, with 9 bases in between. CDR3 coding DNA: TGTGCCAGTAGTGTCGACAGAAATCAGCCCCAGCATTTT. This sequence encodes CASSVDRNQPQHF.

The genes are TRBV4-1 and TRBJ1-2; 7 nucleotides agree with TRBD1. Germline V lookup: CDR1 MGHRA, CDR2 YSYEKL. The junction had 4 bases not matched to a gene; V was cut back by 2 bases and J by 4 bases. The CDR3 covers 14 residues. CDR3 residues: CASSQPGQIYGYTF. The CDR3 bases are TGCGCCAGCAGCCAACCGGGACAGATCTATGGCTACACCTTC.

This rearrangement joins TRBV6-1 to TRBJ1-6; D is perhaps TRBD1 (5 bases). The CDR3 covers 16 residues. The germline CDR1 and CDR2 sequences are MNHNS and SASEGT. Trimming left V 3 bases short and J 7 bases short, with 16 bases between. The CDR3, as DNA: TGTGCCAGCAGTGATCGCTTGGGGGGGACGAATTCACCCCTCCACTTT. It codes for CASSDRLGGTNSPLHF.

The table lists this clonotype with a few counts. The V gene is TRBV19, the J gene TRBJ1-1, with D perhaps matching TRBD1 (5 bases). V lost 7 bases to trimming and J lost 0 bases, with 21 bases between them. The CDR3 sequence is 17 residues long. The germline V gene has CDR1 LNHDA and CDR2 SQIVND (reference sequence). The CDR3 loop reads CASIAGSGRGMNTEAFF. CDR3 DNA: TGTGCCAGTATCGCAGGGTCAGGGCGAGGGATGAACACTGAAGCTTTCTTT.

This clonotype was seen just once. The chain has TRBV20-1 and TRBJ2-1; 12 nucleotides match TRBD2. Trimming removed 3 bases from V and 5 bases from J; junction bases left unmatched: 17. The CDR3 runs 19 residues. Per germline, CDR1 DFQATT and CDR2 SNEGSKA (reference sequence). CDR3 in DNA: TGCAGTGCTAGGGTCCCCGGGACTAGCGGGCAATTTGAGAACAATGAGCAGTTCTTC. Protein sequence: CSARVPGTSGQFENNEQFF.

This clonotype was counted only a few times. This chain uses TRBV11-2 with TRBJ2-3; 9 nucleotides match TRBD2. V trimming: 3 bases; J trimming: 5 bases; junction bases outside the gene matches: 9. This CDR3 is 16 amino acids long. Germline assignment: CDR1 SGHAT and CDR2 FQNNGV. The CDR3 region has the DNA TGTGCCAGCAGCTTCCAGGCGGGGGGGCCGGGAGATACGCAGTATTTT. Translating gives CASSFQAGGPGDTQYF. Complete variable domain (other parts from reference TRBV11-2 and TRBJ2-3): EAGVAQSPRYKIIEKRQSVAFWCNPISGHATLYWYQQILGQGPKLLIQFQNNGVVDDSQLPKDRFSAERLKGVDSTLKIQPAKLEDSAVYLCASSFQAGGPGDTQYFGPGTRLTVL.

The rearrangement joins TRBV2 to TRBJ1-1, with D unclear. CDR3 length: 15 amino acids. Germline V CDR1 and CDR2: SNHLY, FYNNEI. The V end was cut by 5 bases, the J end by 2 bases, with 15 bases between. In nucleotides, the CDR3 is TGTGCCAGCAGTTCTGTGCTGGGCTCAAACACTGAAGCTTTCTTT. This translates into CASSSVLGSNTEAFF.

The chain uses TRBV15 and TRBJ2-7; D call uncertain. There are 14 residues in the CDR3. Germline V gives CDR1 LNHNV, CDR2 YYDKDF (reference sequence). Trimming removed 3 bases from V and 5 bases from J, with 14 bases in between. CDR3 sequence: CATSSGGDLHEQYF. The CDR3 DNA follows: TGTGCCACCAGCAGTGGTGGGGATCTCCACGAGCAGTACTTC.

This clonotype was recorded once. This chain joins TRBV12-3 or TRBV12-4 and TRBJ1-6, with 8 bases identical to TRBD1. There are 17 residues in the CDR3. The V segment lost 8 bases and the J segment 0 bases; nucleotides outside the gene matches: 9. The CDR3 nucleotides read TGTGCCAGCCGGCACGGCACAGGGGGCTCCTATAATTCACCCCTCCACTTT. Protein sequence: CASRHGTGGSYNSPLHF.

V is TRBV2 and J is TRBJ1-1, with D possibly matching TRBD1 (6 bases). CDR3 length equals 12 residues. The V and J ends lost 6 bases and 5 bases respectively, with 10 bases between them. Germline V lookup: CDR1 SNHLY, CDR2 FYNNEI. The CDR3 DNA is TGTGCCAGCAGGGGGGGCTGGACTGAAGCTTTCTTT. Its translation is CASRGGWTEAFF.

The CDR3 nucleotides read TGCAGTGCTAGAGTTTTATACAATGAGCAGTTCTTC. Translation: CSARVLYNEQFF. The genes are TRBV20-1 and TRBJ2-1; no definite D call. The CDR3 contains 12 residues. V lost 1 base to trimming and J lost 4 bases, with 5 bases between them. In germline, CDR1 is DFQATT, CDR2 SNEGSKA (reference sequence).